This passage covers 9 T cell receptor beta chains from one sample sequenced in a study of blood T cell repertoires in COVID-19. Libraries were prepared by immunoSEQ multiplex PCR; TCRdb keeps only in-frame clonotypes and omits some of them. The table lists some 200,000 clones, around 84% of them singletons. Input material: peripheral blood. These receptors were taken from a human donor in a cohort sampled during active COVID-19.

About this clone: One end of the junction is discordant with germline, which a read error may explain. This chain joins TRBV7-7 and TRBJ2-2; TRBD1 is a possible D gene (5 bases). The germline V gene has CDR1 SSHAT and CDR2 FNYEAQ (reference sequence). The CDR3 has 15 residues. CDR3 coding DNA: TGTGCTAGCAGCGCCTTGACAGAAAACACCGGGGAGCTGTTTTTT. It is translated as CASSALTENTGELFF.

This clone was seen a single time. The genes are TRBV19 and TRBJ1-1; a possible D gene is TRBD1 (5 bases). Germline V lookup: CDR1 LNHDA, CDR2 SQIVND (reference sequence). This CDR3 spans 16 amino acids. V lost 1 base and J lost 1, with 13 bases in between. Here the CDR3 reads CASSIGGREGNTEAFF. The CDR3 nucleotides are TGTGCCAGTAGTATAGGAGGCAGGGAAGGGAACACTGAAGCTTTCTTT.

The chain joins TRBV10-2 to TRBJ2-7; 7 bases are shared with TRBD1. The germline V gene has CDR1 WSHSY and CDR2 SAAADI. The CDR3 sequence is 14 residues long. The ends lost 2 bases at V and 0 bases at J; junction bases unmatched: 1. This CDR3 is CASSEPGGSYEQYF. In DNA, the CDR3 is TGCGCCAGCAGTGAGCCAGGGGGCTCCTACGAGCAGTACTTC.

The rearrangement joins TRBV7-2 to TRBJ1-2; unclear D gene. V dropped 4 bases and J dropped 2 bases, with 8 bases sitting between them. The CDR3 runs 13 residues. Looked up from germline, CDR1 is SGHTA and CDR2 is FQGNSA. In DNA, the CDR3 is TGTGCCAGCAGCTCCGACATGAACTATGGCTACACCTTC. Its translation: CASSSDMNYGYTF.

This clone has only a few counts. CDR3 region: CAWEQPGQGEGGYTF. CDR3 sequence (DNA): TGTGCCTGGGAGCAACCGGGACAGGGGGAGGGTGGCTACACCTTC. The rearrangement uses TRBV30 and TRBJ1-2; 11 nucleotides match TRBD1. Trimming at V came to 5 bases and at J to 7 bases, leaving 12 bases not matched to a gene. The germline V gene encodes CDR1 GTSNPN and CDR2 SVGIG (reference sequence). The CDR3 has 15 amino acids.

This sequence joins TRBV19 and TRBJ1-5, with TRBD1 as a possible D gene (6 bases). V lost 7 bases and J 6 bases, leaving 16 bases between the germline ends. Germline V gives CDR1 LNHDA, CDR2 SQIVND (reference sequence). The CDR3 runs 14 residues. CDR3 residues: CASTVAGAVQPQHF. In DNA, the CDR3 is TGTGCCAGTACTGTTGCAGGGGCTGTTCAGCCCCAGCATTTT.

This clone was seen a single time. The chain joins TRBV28 to TRBJ2-7, with 10 bases fitting TRBD2. Trimming cost V 5 bases and J 2 bases; bases outside gene matches: 3. The CDR3 extends over 14 amino acids. The germline V gene has CDR1 MDHEN and CDR2 SYDVKM. CDR3 bases: TGTGCCAGCAGTCCTAGCGGGGGAACCTACGAGCAGTACTTC. Protein sequence: CASSPSGGTYEQYF.

CDR3 loop: CSASLSGNEQFF. The CDR3, as DNA: TGCAGTGCTAGTTTATCGGGGAATGAGCAGTTCTTC. The V and J genes are TRBV20-1 and TRBJ2-1; D may be TRBD2 (5 bases). The CDR3 is made up of 12 amino acids. Trimming removed 3 bases from V and 7 bases from J, with 10 bases in between. Germline CDR1 reads DFQATT; CDR2 reads SNEGSKA (reference sequence).

This clone showed up just a few times. The CDR3 bases are TGTGCCAGCAGTTTCATGGCAGGAGGCGGCGAAGCTTTCTTT. As protein: CASSFMAGGGEAFF. The chain is built from TRBV28 and TRBJ1-1; unclear D gene. The CDR3 covers 14 residues. Trimming took 3 bases from V and 8 from J, leaving 16 bases between them. The V gene's germline CDR1 is MDHEN and CDR2 SYDVKM.